Given below is one T cell receptor beta chain in context. This CDR3 comprises 15 residues. CDR1 and CDR2 from the germline V gene are LNHDA and SQIVND (reference sequence). J gave up 4 bases and V 7 bases, and 10 bases lay outside the gene matches. The data are from a study of blood T cell repertoires in COVID-19. In the study overall: Samples representing acute and convalescent COVID-19 were sourced from the United States, Italy and Spain. Sources were T cells, B-cell-depleted T cells, or PBMCs; the material itself was cDNA or gDNA.

In the original analysis: Scientists estimated how many nucleated cells there were by amplifying reference gene primers. This table comes from immunoSEQ multiplex PCR, and its TCRdb copy is limited to in-frame clones, with some not included. That table is the source of V, J and clone size, and D and trimming were worked out from the DNA. The sample holds approximately 200,000 clones; roughly nine tenths are singletons and the top ten take roughly 2%. The source is a man between 65 and 79 years old with active or convalescent COVID-19. Material: peripheral blood. The chain carries TRBV19 and TRBJ2-3; 8 nucleotides agree with TRBD1. The CDR3 region is CASTVGDRTSDTQYF. In nucleotides, the CDR3 is TGTGCCAGTACAGTAGGGGACAGGACTTCAGATACGCAGTATTTT. Filled out from reference TRBV19 and TRBJ2-3, the complete variable domain reads DGGITQSPKYLFRKEGQNVTLSCEQNLNHDAMYWYRQDPGQGLRLIYYSQIVNDFQKGDIAEGYSVSREKKESFPLTVTSAQKNPTAFYLCASTVGDRTSDTQYFGPGTRLTVL.